The 4 T cell receptor beta chains below all came from one sample that was sequenced in a study of yellow fever vaccine responses in identical twins. In TCRdb, the RT-PCR reads were re-called with MiXCR into one record per CDR3 protein. The sample lists approximately 12,000 distinct CDR3 sequences; roughly 86% were seen once. Source: T cells from blood (PBMCs), unsorted or a sorted subset (not recorded which), taken before or after yellow fever vaccination (not recorded which). These receptors originate from a woman aged 18-35 years who received the yellow fever vaccine.

J is TRBJ2-5 and V is TRBV14; D is unresolved. The CDR3 totals 13 residues. The V end was cut by 4 bases, the J end by 4 bases, with 10 bases between. The germline gives CDR1 SGHDN, CDR2 FVKESK. CDR3 in amino acids: CASSRSWGETQYF. The CDR3 nucleotides are TGTGCCAGCAGCCGATCGTGGGGAGAGACCCAGTACTTC.

This clonotype has a single count. V is TRBV28 and J is TRBJ1-1; 7 bases map to TRBD1. After removal of 3 bases from V and 5 bases from J, the junction contained 6 bases not matched to a gene. This CDR3 contains 14 residues. Germline loops: CDR1 MDHEN, CDR2 SYDVKM. DNA of the CDR3: TGTGCCAGCAGTTTGGGCAGGGGGGGAACTGAAGCTTTCTTT. It codes for CASSLGRGGTEAFF.

This clonotype was seen a single time. V gene TRBV7-2 combines with J gene TRBJ2-7; D possibly corresponds to TRBD1 (5 bases). The V end lost 0 bases, the J end lost 4 bases, and 10 bases lay between the germline ends. The CDR3 is 14 amino acids. Germline V gene data show CDR1 as SGHTA and CDR2 as FQGNSA. Here the CDR3 reads CASSLAGAAYEQYF. CDR3 DNA sequence: TGTGCCAGCAGCTTAGCAGGGGCGGCATACGAGCAGTACTTC.

This clonotype was picked up one time. V usage is TRBV29-1 and J usage is TRBJ2-1; 10 bases map to TRBD1. Germline CDR1 reads SQVTM; CDR2 reads ANQGSEA. The CDR3 is made up of 11 amino acids. The V gene end was trimmed by 6 bases and the J gene end by 9 bases; junction bases not matched to a gene: 2. CDR3 DNA sequence: TGCAGCGTGGACAGGGGGGGTGAGCAGTTCTTC. The encoded protein is CSVDRGGEQFF.